Listed below are T cell receptor beta chains from one sample, sequenced in a study of blood T cell repertoires in COVID-19. The data were produced by immunoSEQ multiplex PCR, yet TCRdb's version contains in-frame clones alone and is incomplete. The table has about 120,000 clones, 70% to 90% seen once. Sequencing was carried out using peripheral blood. The origin of the receptors is a human donor in a cohort sampled during active COVID-19. Each CDR3 is given with its conserved first and last residue. D genes are given only for firm matches. The size of a clone is reported for some rows only, either as once, few or many, or as a class for expanded clones.

v_gene,d_gene,abundance,j_gene,CDR3aa,CDR3nt
TRBV24-1,-,-,TRBJ2-2,CATSDWDSTGELFF,TGTGCCACCAGTGATTGGGACTCCACCGGGGAGCTGTTTTTT
TRBV4-1,-,-,TRBJ1-5,CASSQDLFQPQHF,TGCGCCAGCAGCCAAGATCTGTTCCAGCCCCAGCATTTT
TRBV25-1,-,once,TRBJ2-7,CASGGTATYEQYF,TGTGCCAGCGGCGGGACAGCAACCTACGAGCAGTACTTC
TRBV28,-,-,TRBJ2-6,CASSPTGAGSGANVLTF,TGTGCCAGCAGTCCCACGGGTGCGGGCTCTGGGGCCAACGTCCTGACTTTC
TRBV7-9,-,-,TRBJ2-2,CASSQDSYTGELFF,TGTGCCAGCAGCCAGGACAGTTACACCGGGGAGCTGTTTTTT
TRBV6-5,TRBD1,-,TRBJ1-1,CASSSAGTGKRAEAFF,TGTGCCAGCAGTTCCGCCGGGACAGGGAAAAGGGCTGAAGCTTTCTTT
TRBV5-1,-,-,TRBJ1-1,CASSPLRPGGRTEAFF,TGCGCCAGCAGCCCACTCCGACCCGGCGGTCGCACTGAAGCTTTCTTT
TRBV3-1/TRBV3-2,TRBD1,-,TRBJ2-3,CASSPGQGRVDTQYF,TGTGCCAGCAGCCCAGGACAGGGGCGTGTAGATACGCAGTATTTT
TRBV7-9,-,-,TRBJ1-4,CASSLGPGLRNEKLFF,TGTGCCAGCAGCTTAGGCCCGGGACTGCGTAATGAAAAACTGTTTTTT
TRBV29-1,-,once,TRBJ1-1,CSVDRHGNTEAFF,TGCAGCGTTGACAGGCACGGGAACACTGAAGCTTTCTTT
TRBV5-1,TRBD2,-,TRBJ2-1,CASSFSASGSSYNEQFF,TGCGCCAGCAGCTTTAGTGCTAGCGGGAGCTCCTACAATGAGCAGTTCTTC
TRBV5-6,-,-,TRBJ1-1,CASSLAGGSTEAFF,TGTGCCAGCAGCTTGGCCGGCGGGTCCACTGAAGCTTTCTTT
TRBV6-2/TRBV6-3,TRBD1,-,TRBJ1-5,CASSYSRRQGNRPQHF,TGTGCCAGCAGTTACTCCCGTAGACAGGGCAACCGGCCCCAGCATTTT
TRBV10-1,TRBD1,-,TRBJ2-1,CASSPRGYNEQFF,TGCGCCAGCAGTCCCAGGGGGTACAATGAGCAGTTCTTC
TRBV19,-,-,TRBJ1-1,CASSIRVYTEAFF,TGTGCCAGTAGTATACGGGTCTACACTGAAGCTTTCTTT
TRBV18,-,-,TRBJ1-3,CASSPDRSSGNTIYF,TGTGCCAGCTCGCCCGATAGGAGCTCTGGAAACACCATATATTTT
TRBV30,-,-,TRBJ1-6,CAWSGSGSYNSPLHF,TGTGCCTGGAGTGGGTCAGGCTCCTATAATTCACCCCTCCACTTT
TRBV10-3,-,-,TRBJ1-3,CAISESVISGNTIYF,TGTGCCATCAGTGAGTCCGTTATCTCTGGAAACACCATATATTTT